Below are 27 T cell receptor beta chains sequenced from a single sample in a study of beta chain features in type 1 diabetes. Of the isolated RNA, all was reverse transcribed, and so the sequenced material was expressed TCRB transcripts. Sequenced by immunoSEQ multiplex PCR; TCRdb stores in-frame clones only, minus some. Here the sample spans around 250,000 clones, 14% being singletons. Regarding the study as a whole: The study found moderately but significantly shorter TCRB CDR3s in all four CD4+ subsets of Type 1 diabetes patients.

These receptors are not linked to any known antigen. Sequencing used naive CD4+ T cells from blood. The receptors shown here come from a man aged 25-40 years with type 1 diabetes.

The J gene is TRBJ2-7, the V gene TRBV10-1, with 11 bases aligning to TRBD1. CDR1 is WNHNN, CDR2 SYGVQD, per germline (reference sequence). Losses at the gene ends were 5 bases for V and 6 bases for J; bases not matched to a gene: 3. The CDR3 consists of 13 residues. For the CDR3, the DNA is TGCGCCAGCAGTTGGGGGACAGGGGGCGAGCAGTACTTC. Translating it yields CASSWGTGGEQYF.

This clone was observed a few times. This chain connects TRBV6-5 to TRBJ1-1; no reliable D call. This CDR3 is built from 13 residues. Germline CDR1 is MNHEY and CDR2 is SVGAGI. The V gene lost 8 bases and the J gene lost 1 base, with 11 bases spanning the gap. CDR3 amino acids: CASRRLWNTEAFF. The CDR3, as DNA: TGTGCCAGCCGTAGACTGTGGAACACTGAAGCTTTCTTT.

The V and J genes are TRBV18 and TRBJ2-1, with 8 bases that match TRBD1. The germline V gene encodes CDR1 KGHSH and CDR2 LQKENI. The trim removed 6 bases at V and 0 bases at J, leaving 7 bases unmatched. The CDR3 runs 16 residues. Written as DNA, the CDR3 is TGTGCCAGCTCGCCGACAGGGGCAAGCTCCTACAATGAGCAGTTCTTC. Translated: CASSPTGASSYNEQFF.

This clone has more than one count but fewer than ten. The gene calls are TRBV9 and TRBJ1-2, with 9 bases aligning to TRBD1. The ends lost 4 bases at V and 7 bases at J; junction bases unmatched: 11. Germline V CDR1 and CDR2: SGDLS, YYNGEE. The CDR3 covers 15 residues. The CDR3 nucleotides are TGTGCCAGCAGCAATCGGGACAGGGATAGTTCTGGCTACACCTTC. Protein product: CASSNRDRDSSGYTF. The entire variable domain, with the rest obtained from reference TRBV9 and TRBJ1-2, is as follows: DSGVTQTPKHLITATGQRVTLRCSPRSGDLSVYWYQQSLDQGLQFLIQYYNGEERAKGNILERFSAQQFPDLHSELNLSSLELGDSALYFCASSNRDRDSSGYTFGSGTRLTVV.

This clone was recorded a few times. The chain joins TRBV30 to TRBJ2-5; D possibly corresponds to TRBD1 (6 bases). Germline V lookup: CDR1 GTSNPN, CDR2 SVGIG (reference sequence). The length of the CDR3 is 13 residues. V shed 3 bases and J shed 2 bases, with 10 bases lying between them. Here the CDR3 reads CAWSLQGQETQYF. The CDR3 DNA sequence: TGTGCCTGGAGCCTACAGGGTCAAGAGACCCAGTACTTC.

The chain links TRBV30 to TRBJ1-1; possible D gene TRBD1, 5 bases. Germline-derived CDR1 and CDR2 are GTSNPN and SVGIG (reference sequence). V lost 4 bases and J 4 bases, leaving 13 bases between the germline ends. The CDR3 is 13 residues long. The CDR3 coding sequence is TGTGCCTGGAATCCACAGGTCCCCACTGAAGCTTTCTTT. The encoded protein is CAWNPQVPTEAFF. The whole variable domain, filled in from reference TRBV30 and TRBJ1-1, reads SQTIHQWPATLVQPVGSPLSLECTVEGTSNPNLYWYRQAAGRGLQLLFYSVGIGQISSEVPQNLSASRPQDRQFILSSKKLLLSDSGFYLCAWNPQVPTEAFFGQGTRLTVV.

The gene calls are TRBV18 and TRBJ2-3, with D possibly TRBD2 on 6 matching bases. CDR1 is KGHSH and CDR2 is LQKENI in the germline V gene. The V and J ends lost 2 bases and 4 bases respectively, with 13 bases between them. The CDR3 is made up of 15 amino acids. The CDR3 sequence is CASSPGGVTADTQYF. CDR3 nucleotides: TGTGCCAGCTCACCAGGAGGGGTAACGGCAGATACGCAGTATTTT. Variable domain in full (rest from reference TRBV18 and TRBJ2-3): NAGVMQNPRHLVRRRGQEARLRCSPMKGHSHVYWYRQLPEEGLKFMVYLQKENIIDESGMPKERFSAEFPKEGPSILRIQQVVRGDSAAYFCASSPGGVTADTQYFGPGTRLTVL.

In regard to this clone: At one boundary the junction diverges from the germline segment, which might be a read error. V and J are TRBV6-1 and TRBJ2-3; 8 nucleotides line up with TRBD2. The CDR3 spans 16 residues. Germline V lookup: CDR1 MNHNS, CDR2 SASEGT. CDR3 in amino acids: CAISGELAGLTDTQYF. The CDR3 DNA reads as TGTGCCATCAGTGGTGAGCTAGCGGGCCTCACAGATACGCAGTATTTT.

This clone was seen only a few times. The CDR3 DNA reads TGCGCCAGCAGCTCCCCCGGGAACACTGAAGCTTTCTTT. It encodes CASSSPGNTEAFF. V usage is TRBV5-1 and J usage is TRBJ1-1; no reliable D call. The ends were cut back, 3 bases at V and 1 base at J, with 7 bases in the middle. Germline CDR1 and CDR2: SGHRS and YFSETQ. The CDR3 is 13 amino acids.

This clone has a handful of counts. The gene calls are TRBV7-8 and TRBJ2-2, with D perhaps TRBD2 (5 bases). Trimming removed 4 bases at V and 5 bases at J, with 11 bases between. The germline V gene has CDR1 SGHVS and CDR2 FQNEAQ. This CDR3 has 14 residues. The CDR3 nucleotides read TGTGCCAGCAGCTCCGGAGGCCTGACCGGGGAGCTGTTTTTT. Translation: CASSSGGLTGELFF.

CDR3: CASSSLTGGSPLHF. The CDR3 nucleotides read TGTGCCAGTAGTAGCCTTACGGGGGGATCACCCCTCCACTTT. The chain combines TRBV19 with TRBJ1-6; D possibly corresponds to TRBD1 (5 bases). V lost 4 bases, J lost 10 bases, and 14 bases lay in between. The CDR3 contains 14 residues. Germline V CDR1 and CDR2: LNHDA, SQIVND (reference sequence).

This clone has a handful of counts. The chain uses TRBV27 and TRBJ2-7; maybe TRBD2 (7 bases). The CDR3 extends over 14 amino acids. CDR1 and CDR2 from the germline V gene are MNHEY and SMNVEV (reference sequence). The V end was cut by 9 bases, the J end by 2 bases, with 17 bases between. In DNA form, the CDR3 reads TGTGCCAGAGGCCCTCGGGGGGCCCCCTACGAGCAGTACTTC. It is translated as CARGPRGAPYEQYF.

This clone was detected only a few times. The chain uses TRBV28 and TRBJ1-2, with a tentative D call TRBD1 (6 bases). Trimming pared 6 bases from V and 6 bases from J, leaving 17 bases between. Per germline, CDR1 MDHEN and CDR2 SYDVKM. The CDR3 totals 14 residues. CDR3 amino acids: CASSPPDRTNGYTF. CDR3 in DNA: TGTGCCAGCAGCCCACCCGACAGGACGAATGGCTACACCTTC.

This clone was recorded a few times. The chain joins TRBV25-1 to TRBJ2-5; weak D call: TRBD2 (5 bases). Germline V CDR1 and CDR2: MGHDK, SYGVNS. This CDR3 is 13 amino acids long. V lost 2 bases, J lost 7 bases, and 11 bases lay in between. CDR3 amino acids: CASSEAGLGTQYF. The CDR3 nucleotides read TGTGCCAGCAGTGAAGCGGGTCTGGGGACCCAGTACTTC.

CDR3 protein: CASSSASPGETQYF. CDR3 coding DNA: TGCGCCAGCAGCTCGGCCTCCCCAGGGGAGACCCAGTACTTC. The J gene is TRBJ2-5, the V gene TRBV5-1; possible D gene TRBD1, 5 bases. V lost 3 bases, J lost 5 bases, and 14 bases lay in between. There are 14 residues in the CDR3. Germline V gene sequence: CDR1 SGHRS, CDR2 YFSETQ.

In its sample, this clone was seen a few times. The CDR3 region is CASSPGTGGIDEQYF. The CDR3 DNA reads as TGTGCCAGCTCACCCGGGACAGGGGGTATCGACGAGCAGTACTTC. This rearrangement joins TRBV18 to TRBJ2-7; TRBD1 matches at 11 bases. This CDR3 contains 15 residues. V was clipped by 3 bases and J by 5 bases; unmatched bases: 6. Per germline, CDR1 KGHSH and CDR2 LQKENI.

Only a few counts were recorded for this clone. This chain links TRBV4-2 with TRBJ2-7; TRBD1 matches 12 bases. This CDR3 is built from 15 residues. The germline gives CDR1 LGHNA, CDR2 YNFKEQ. The J segment lost 6 bases and the V segment lost 5 bases, leaving 8 bases of the junction unmatched. CDR3 bases: TGTGCCAGCAGCTTGGTGGGGACAGGGGGCGGCGAGCAGTACTTC. Translated: CASSLVGTGGGEQYF.

The gene calls are TRBV20-1 and TRBJ2-5; 7 bases fit TRBD2. Per the germline V gene, CDR1 is DFQATT and CDR2 is SNEGSKA (reference sequence). Germline trimming cut 7 bases from V and 3 bases from J; bases unmatched to any gene: 2. The CDR3 is 11 residues long. The CDR3 region has the DNA TGCAGTGGGGGGAGGGAAGAGACCCAGTACTTC. It encodes CSGGREETQYF.

The chain is built from TRBV6-5 and TRBJ1-1; 7 nucleotides align to TRBD1. Trimming cost V 2 bases and J 8 bases; bases outside gene matches: 5. Germline CDR1 MNHEY, CDR2 SVGAGI. CDR3 length: 13 residues. The CDR3 DNA sequence: TGTGCCAGCAGTTACCGACAGGGTTACGAAGCTTTCTTT. Translation gives CASSYRQGYEAFF.

In this sample, this clone turned up a few times. Other DNA sequences in this sample translate to the same CDR3. The chain's CDR3 is CAWSVSGGEKLFF. For the CDR3, the DNA is TGTGCCTGGAGTGTGTCGGGAGGCGAAAAACTGTTTTTT. The chain recombines TRBV30 with TRBJ1-4; the D is unclear. V was pared by 0 bases and J by 8 bases, with 10 bases between. Germline V gives CDR1 GTSNPN, CDR2 SVGIG (reference sequence). This CDR3 spans 13 amino acids.

The V gene is TRBV7-9, the J gene TRBJ1-1; no definite D call. Between the trimmed V and J ends, which lost 7 bases and 2 bases, there was a span of 5 bases. Germline assignment: CDR1 SEHNR and CDR2 FQNEAQ (reference sequence). The CDR3 runs to 11 residues. The CDR3 is CASTLNTEAFF. The DNA for the CDR3 is TGTGCCAGCACACTCAACACTGAAGCTTTCTTT.

The gene calls are TRBV4-1 and TRBJ2-3, with 9 positions matching TRBD2. After removal of 2 bases from V and 1 base from J, the junction contained 1 base not matched to a gene. The CDR3 consists of 15 residues. Germline CDR1 is MGHRA and CDR2 is YSYEKL. The DNA for the CDR3 is TGCGCCAGCAGCCAATCTAGCGGGGGCACAGATACGCAGTATTTT. It is translated as CASSQSSGGTDTQYF.

The rearrangement uses TRBV30 and TRBJ2-7, with D possibly being TRBD1 (5 bases). The V end was cut by 3 bases, the J end by 2 bases, with 17 bases between. The CDR3 totals 15 residues. Germline CDR1 reads GTSNPN; CDR2 reads SVGIG (reference sequence). CDR3 nucleotide sequence: TGTGCCTGGAGGAACCCCAGGGTCCTCACCTACGAGCAGTACTTC. This translates into CAWRNPRVLTYEQYF.

The sample holds a few counts of this clone. The chain is built from TRBV23-1 and TRBJ1-2, with 9 bases that match TRBD1. Being an ORF, TRBV23-1 has a function that is uncertain. The CDR3 contains 14 residues. The trim removed 5 bases at V and 4 bases at J, leaving 5 bases unmatched. The CDR3 nucleotides read TGCGCCAGCAGTTCTCCGACAGGGGGCTATGGCTACACCTTC. Amino acids: CASSSPTGGYGYTF.

The genes are TRBV2 and TRBJ2-1, with 10 bases identical to TRBD2. V was clipped by 6 bases and J by 0 bases; unmatched bases: 2. The CDR3 length is 15 residues. Germline V gene lookup returns CDR1 SNHLY and CDR2 FYNNEI. The CDR3 DNA reads TGTGCCAGCAGGGTAGCGGGGGGCTCCTACAATGAGCAGTTCTTC. It is translated as CASRVAGGSYNEQFF.

V gene TRBV9 combines with J gene TRBJ2-7, with D possibly being TRBD2 (5 bases). CDR3 length equals 13 residues. The ends were cut back, 3 bases at V and 4 bases at J, with 11 bases in the middle. Per the germline V gene, CDR1 is SGDLS and CDR2 is YYNGEE. The CDR3 protein is CASSGRSGYEQYF. CDR3 sequence (DNA): TGTGCCAGCAGCGGAAGGTCGGGGTACGAGCAGTACTTC.

This clone was seen a few times. The chain recombines TRBV5-1 with TRBJ2-5, with D unresolved. The V and J ends lost 0 bases and 4 bases respectively, with 10 bases between them. CDR1 is SGHRS, CDR2 YFSETQ, per germline. The CDR3 is 14 residues long. CDR3 DNA: TGCGCCAGCAGCTTGGCCGACTTATTAGAGACCCAGTACTTC. Its protein is CASSLADLLETQYF.